This T cell receptor beta chain was identified during a study of PD-1 blockade in mismatch repair-deficient tumors. Whole-study findings and limits: Tumor-resident clones, often undetectable pretreatment in blood, expanded then contracted after pembrolizumab.

TCRdb keeps only in-frame clones here, not all; method: immunoSEQ multiplex PCR. This table has roughly 14,000 clones, approximately 88% appearing once. A few pembrolizumab responders had their TCRs sequenced. Points on this clone: Its antigen is as yet unknown.

V lost 2 bases and J 6 bases, leaving 5 bases between the germline ends. CDR1 is MNHEY, CDR2 SMNVEV, per germline (reference sequence). The CDR3 sequence is 12 residues long. The TCR comes from an adult with mismatch repair-deficient cancer. Material: PBMCs, obtained before pembrolizumab treatment. The chain is built from TRBV27 and TRBJ2-1; D unresolved. The CDR3 bases are TGTGCCAGCAGTTTAAAGGGCAATGAGCAGTTCTTC. Encoded protein: CASSLKGNEQFF.